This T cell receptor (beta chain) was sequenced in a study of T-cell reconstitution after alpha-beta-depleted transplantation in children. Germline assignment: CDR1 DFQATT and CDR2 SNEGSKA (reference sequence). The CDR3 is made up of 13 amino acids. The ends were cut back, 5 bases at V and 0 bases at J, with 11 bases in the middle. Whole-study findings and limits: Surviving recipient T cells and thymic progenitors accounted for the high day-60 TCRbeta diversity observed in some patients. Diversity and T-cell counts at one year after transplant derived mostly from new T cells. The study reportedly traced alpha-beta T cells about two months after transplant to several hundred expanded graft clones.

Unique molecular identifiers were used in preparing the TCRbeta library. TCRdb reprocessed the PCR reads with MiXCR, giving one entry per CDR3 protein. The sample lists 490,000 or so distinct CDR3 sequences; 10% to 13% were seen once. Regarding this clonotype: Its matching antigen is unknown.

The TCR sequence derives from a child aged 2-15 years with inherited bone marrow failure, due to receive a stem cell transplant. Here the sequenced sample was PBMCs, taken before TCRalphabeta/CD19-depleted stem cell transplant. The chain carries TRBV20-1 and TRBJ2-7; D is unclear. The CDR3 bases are TGCAGTGCTTGCCCAAGCCCCTCCTACGAGCAGTACTTC. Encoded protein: CSACPSPSYEQYF.